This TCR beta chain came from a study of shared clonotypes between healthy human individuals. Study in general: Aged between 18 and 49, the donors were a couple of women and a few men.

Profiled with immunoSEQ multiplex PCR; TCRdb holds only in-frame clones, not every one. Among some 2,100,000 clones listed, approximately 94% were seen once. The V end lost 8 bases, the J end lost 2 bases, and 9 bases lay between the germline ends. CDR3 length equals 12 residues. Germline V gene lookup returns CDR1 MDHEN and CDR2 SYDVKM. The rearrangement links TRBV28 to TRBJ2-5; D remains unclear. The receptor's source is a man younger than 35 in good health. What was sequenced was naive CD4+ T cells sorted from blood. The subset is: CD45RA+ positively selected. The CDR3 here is CASRAAQETQYF. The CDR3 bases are TGTGCCAGCCGGGCAGCACAAGAGACCCAGTACTTC.